The rows below give T cell receptor beta chains drawn from one sample of a study of blood T cell repertoires in COVID-19. TCRdb keeps only in-frame clones here, not all; method: immunoSEQ multiplex PCR. The data contain some 150,000 clones, about 88% of them seen just once; the ten biggest clones take up about 2.4%. Sequencing input: peripheral blood. These TCRs come from a woman in her 70s with acute or convalescent COVID-19. The CDR3 runs from the conserved cysteine through the conserved F or W.

>TRBV28
CATDRGNQPQHF
>TRBV7-9
CASSLPNKKGGAGNSPLHF
>TRBV7-6
CASTDGTGLQETQYF
>TRBV7-2
CASSNRAVEYQETQYF
>TRBV6-6
CASSYSTGSGNTIYF
>TRBV6-6
CASSGTANYGYTF
>TRBV7-8
CASSPTNGELFF
>TRBV6-6
CASSYSKDLTEAFF
>TRBV3-1/TRBV3-2
CASSRTGTRSGNSGNTIYF
>TRBV12-3/TRBV12-4
CASRTIGEAFF
>TRBV19
CASSRFSGQGRWFNQPQHF
>TRBV19
CASSIDGGLGPQHF
>TRBV30
CAWRQGAGANVLTF
>TRBV5-1
CASSLQENTEAFF
>TRBV6-2/TRBV6-3
CASSYEAGGNQPQHF
>TRBV19
CASRWDRGLTEAFF
>TRBV30
CAWNAFYGYTF
>TRBV11-1
CASSFRGNTEAFF
>TRBV2
CASRATGRLEEKLFF
>TRBV4-1
CASSQEPTGGSYNSPLHF
>TRBV7-2
CASSRQTGPSPLHF
>TRBV4-3
CASSQLAGGPYVRTDTQYF
>TRBV7-6
CASTLKGETQYF
>TRBV5-8
CASSLAHRGLLSSPLHF
>TRBV6-1
CASRPGDYGYTF